The source of this TCR beta chain is a study of cytomegalovirus exposure and HLA in healthy donors. Study-wide points: Many donors shared some public TCRs, even though most TCR sequences were rare. The records held CMV serostatus as the only immune exposure information. In an earlier analysis, in 540 or so donors, most V segments appeared productive either ~87% or ~30% of the time. A later analysis reported that several of the most significant clusters appeared to be linked to common viral pathogens, among them Epstein-Barr virus.

A note on this clone: Its antigen remains unidentified.

Primers: 60 Vbeta forward and 13 Jbeta reverse. Only in-frame clones appear in the TCRdb table, and some are missing; sequencing was by immunoSEQ multiplex PCR. Here the sample spans 100,000 to 150,000 clones, 80% being singletons. This CDR3 is built from 16 residues. Trimming took off 2 bases at V and 0 bases at J, with 11 bases between the two ends. Per the germline V gene, CDR1 is SGHRS and CDR2 is YFSETQ. The TCR was taken from a man aged 30 to 39 in good health and CMV-seronegative. The rearrangement links TRBV5-1 to TRBJ1-4; perhaps TRBD1 as D (5 bases). Sequences were obtained from PBMCs. CDR3 DNA: TGCGCCAGCAGCTTTTTGGGAGGGGCAACTAATGAAAAACTGTTTTTT. Its translation: CASSFLGGATNEKLFF.